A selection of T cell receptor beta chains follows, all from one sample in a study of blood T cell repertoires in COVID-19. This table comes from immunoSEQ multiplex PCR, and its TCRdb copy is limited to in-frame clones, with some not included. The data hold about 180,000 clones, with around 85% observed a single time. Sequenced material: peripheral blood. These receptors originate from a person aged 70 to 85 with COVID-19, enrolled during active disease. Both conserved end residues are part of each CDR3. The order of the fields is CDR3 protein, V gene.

CDR3: CASSLRGRDQPQHF; V: TRBV27
CDR3: CATSPNYNSPLHF; V: TRBV15
CDR3: CASSASGGFTGELFF; V: TRBV9
CDR3: CASSFSLTGTMNTEAFF; V: TRBV5-6
CDR3: CASSLLSGGDQEKETQYF; V: TRBV7-6
CDR3: CASSLSRGGAAGRQETQYF; V: TRBV5-1
CDR3: CASSRDRVDDGYTF; V: TRBV18
CDR3: CATSSGWGGEGGYTF; V: TRBV15
CDR3: CASSGTGLTDTQYF; V: TRBV5-1
CDR3: CASRVSGGADTQYF; V: TRBV6-5
CDR3: CASSVTSYETQYF; V: TRBV5-6
CDR3: CASSFLSGGAFNEQFF; V: TRBV7-3
CDR3: CASSRQGTIQNYGYTF; V: TRBV6-6
CDR3: CASSSMDRGNSPLHF; V: TRBV6-6
CDR3: CASSLKQEGQPQHF; V: TRBV7-9
CDR3: CASSPSGLASGRAANEQFF; V: TRBV18
CDR3: CASSSSGRELLGDEKLFF; V: TRBV7-6
CDR3: CASSSGEGVDTQYF; V: TRBV19
CDR3: CASSRGQLREKLFF; V: TRBV7-8
CDR3: CASAYIGNQPQHF; V: TRBV12-5
CDR3: CSVGHRVYGYTF; V: TRBV29-1
CDR3: CASRPPGLALEGETQYF; V: TRBV28
CDR3: CASSRDYNSPLHF; V: TRBV5-4
CDR3: CASSPGRVTDTQYF; V: TRBV19
CDR3: CASSRDRGYGYTF; V: TRBV6-2/TRBV6-3